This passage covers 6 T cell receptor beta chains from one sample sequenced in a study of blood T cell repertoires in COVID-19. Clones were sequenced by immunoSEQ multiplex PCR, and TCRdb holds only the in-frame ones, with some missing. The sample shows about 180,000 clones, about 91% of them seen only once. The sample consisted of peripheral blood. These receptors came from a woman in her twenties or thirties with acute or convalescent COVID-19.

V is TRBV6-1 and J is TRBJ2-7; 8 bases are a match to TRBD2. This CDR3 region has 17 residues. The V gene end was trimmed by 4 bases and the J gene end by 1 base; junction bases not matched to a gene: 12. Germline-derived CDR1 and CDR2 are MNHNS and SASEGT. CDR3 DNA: TGTGCCAGCAGTGTCACCGGGACTAGTTTCGTTTCCTACGAGCAGTACTTC. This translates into CASSVTGTSFVSYEQYF.

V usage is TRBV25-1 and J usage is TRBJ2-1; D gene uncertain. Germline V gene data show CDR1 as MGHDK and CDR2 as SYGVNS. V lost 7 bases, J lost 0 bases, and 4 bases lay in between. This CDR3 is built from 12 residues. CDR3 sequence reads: CASTSSYNEQFF. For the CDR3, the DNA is TGTGCCAGCACTAGCTCCTACAATGAGCAGTTCTTC.

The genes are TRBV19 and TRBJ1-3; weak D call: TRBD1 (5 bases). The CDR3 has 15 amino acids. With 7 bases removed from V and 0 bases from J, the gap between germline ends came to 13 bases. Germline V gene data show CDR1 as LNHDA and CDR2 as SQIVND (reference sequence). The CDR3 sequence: CASTYRGGSGNTIYF. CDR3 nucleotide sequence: TGTGCCAGTACTTATCGCGGGGGCTCTGGAAACACCATATATTTT.

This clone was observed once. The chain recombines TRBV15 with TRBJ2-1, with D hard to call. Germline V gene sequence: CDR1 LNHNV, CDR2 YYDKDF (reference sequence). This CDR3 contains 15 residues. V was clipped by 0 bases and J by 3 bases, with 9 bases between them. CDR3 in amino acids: CATSRDLTVYNEQFF. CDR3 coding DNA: TGTGCCACCAGCAGAGATCTTACAGTCTACAATGAGCAGTTCTTC.

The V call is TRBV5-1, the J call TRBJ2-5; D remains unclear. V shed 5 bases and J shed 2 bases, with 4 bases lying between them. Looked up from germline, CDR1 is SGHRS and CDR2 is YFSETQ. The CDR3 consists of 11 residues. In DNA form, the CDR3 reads TGCGCCAGCAGACGGCAAGAGACCCAGTACTTC. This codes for CASRRQETQYF. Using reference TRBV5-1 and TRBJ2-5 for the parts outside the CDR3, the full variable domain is KAGVTQTPRYLIKTRGQQVTLSCSPISGHRSVSWYQQTPGQGLQFLFEYFSETQRNKGNFPGRFSGRQFSNSRSEMNVSTLELGDSALYLCASRRQETQYFGPGTRLLVL.

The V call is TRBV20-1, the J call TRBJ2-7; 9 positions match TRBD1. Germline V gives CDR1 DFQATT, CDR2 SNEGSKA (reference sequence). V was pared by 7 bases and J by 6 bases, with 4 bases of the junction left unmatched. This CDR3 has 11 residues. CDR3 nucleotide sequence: TGCAGTGTGGGACAGGGAGCCGAGCAGTACTTC. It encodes CSVGQGAEQYF.